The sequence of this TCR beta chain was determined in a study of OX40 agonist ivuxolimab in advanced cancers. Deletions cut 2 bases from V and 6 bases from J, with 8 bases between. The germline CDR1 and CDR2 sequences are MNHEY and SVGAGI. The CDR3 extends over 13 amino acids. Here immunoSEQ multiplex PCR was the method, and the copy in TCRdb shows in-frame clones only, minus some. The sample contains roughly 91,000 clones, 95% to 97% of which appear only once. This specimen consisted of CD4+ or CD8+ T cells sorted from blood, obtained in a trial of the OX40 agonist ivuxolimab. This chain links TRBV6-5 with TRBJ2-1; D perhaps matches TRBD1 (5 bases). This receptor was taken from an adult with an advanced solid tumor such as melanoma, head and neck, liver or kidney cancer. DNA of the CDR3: TGTGCCAGCAGTTACCAGGGAACCAATGAGCAGTTCTTC. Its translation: CASSYQGTNEQFF.